This TCR beta chain was observed in a study of T cell responses to AZD1222 COVID-19 vaccine. Profiling relied on immunoSEQ multiplex PCR, and the TCRdb table lists in-frame clones only, not all of them. The sample carries around 87,000 clones, roughly 90% recorded once. Findings of the study overall: Spike-specific TCR depth and breadth grew after two AZD1222 doses.

The germline gives CDR1 SGHTA, CDR2 FQGNSA. The CDR3 loop spans 14 amino acids. Trimming left V 5 bases short and J 4 bases short, with 14 bases between. In regard to this clone: The antigen is unknown.

The chain uses TRBV7-2 and TRBJ1-2, with a weak D call TRBD1 (5 bases). The origin of this receptor is an adult in good health. Sequenced material: peripheral blood, taken on day 0 of AZD1222 vaccination. CDR3 sequence reads: CASSPWDGGYGYTF. The CDR3 DNA reads as TGTGCCAGCAGCCCGTGGGACGGCGGCTATGGCTACACCTTC.